This T cell receptor (beta chain) was identified during a study of blood T cell repertoires in COVID-19 (dated by TCRdb to about 2020). About the study as a whole: Samples covering the acute and convalescent phases of COVID-19 were provided by collaborators in the United States, Italy and Spain. Subjects who had been exposed to COVID-19, were actively infected with it, or had recovered from it provided the deeply sampled blood TCRbeta repertoires that made up the dataset. Where available, HLA class I and class II types were obtained from metadata supplied by the sample provider rather than from assay-based typing. The material from the prospective study consisted of cDNA or gDNA derived from T cells, B-cell-depleted T cells, or PBMCs. The repertoires were released in a freely available public database intended as a resource for research on the immune response to SARS-CoV-2. A de-identified subject ID, COVID-19 status, age in years and sex were almost always included in the sample metadata. The samples were drawn from two sources: the first 160 participants of the ongoing ImmuneRACE study, and 1,000 to 1,500 subjects contributed by 6 global collaborators. Study-wide conclusions, independent of this receptor: How much clinical and demographic metadata was included differed by source and by participant, and the metadata was provided uncurated.

CDR3 length: 15 amino acids, cysteine to phenylalanine. This entry keeps only the CDR3 DNA: 45 bases, framed from base 1. Cut back by 0 bases and 3 bases, the V and J ends lie 11 bases apart. The germline V gene (reference sequence) supplies CDR1 LNHNV and CDR2 YYDKDF. This clone was picked up one time. Its binding antigen is unknown. Per-nucleotide qualities are absent, and no much larger clonotype sits a single base away. TCRbeta CDR3 regions were amplified from genomic DNA by means of the immunoSEQ Assay, a bias-controlled multiplex PCR. The paper's data handling went like this. The number of nucleated cells in each sample was estimated from the amplification of reference gene primers within the assay. To quantify the absolute abundance of each unique TCRbeta CDR3 rearrangement, sequence reads were collapsed and filtered. For each sample, productive Simpson clonality was calculated as the square root of Simpson's diversity index over productive rearrangements. Held by TCRdb, this immuneACCESS table contains in-frame sequences only and omits some clones. Under half of the omission traces to an unresolved V gene where checked; the cause of the rest is unknown. Clonal size and the V and J genes are those of that table, whereas D and trimming came from the DNA. This sample is represented by about 40,000 clones; around four fifths of them were singletons. The biggest ten clones account for 14% of the sample.

Collaborating institutions collected whole blood in K2EDTA tubes following their own protocols. For TCRbeta analysis, collaborators shipped samples as frozen whole blood, isolated PBMCs, or DNA extracted from either of those sample types. The receptor chain draws on TRBV15 and TRBJ2-5; a weak D assignment points to TRBD1 (6 bases agree). This receptor was obtained from a man between 45 and 60 years old with active or convalescent COVID-19. Sequences were obtained from peripheral blood. The CDR3 sequence is CATSRDGYREETQYF. The nucleotides are TGTGCCACCAGCAGAGACGGGTACAGGGAAGAGACCCAGTACTTC. The CDR3, completed at both ends by the reference TRBV15 and TRBJ2-5 genes, gives the full variable domain DAMVIQNPRYQVTQFGKPVTLSCSQTLNHNVMYWYQQKSSQAPKLLFHYYDKDFNNEADTPDNFQSRRPNTSFCFLDIRSPGLGDTAMYLCATSRDGYREETQYFGPGTRLLVL.